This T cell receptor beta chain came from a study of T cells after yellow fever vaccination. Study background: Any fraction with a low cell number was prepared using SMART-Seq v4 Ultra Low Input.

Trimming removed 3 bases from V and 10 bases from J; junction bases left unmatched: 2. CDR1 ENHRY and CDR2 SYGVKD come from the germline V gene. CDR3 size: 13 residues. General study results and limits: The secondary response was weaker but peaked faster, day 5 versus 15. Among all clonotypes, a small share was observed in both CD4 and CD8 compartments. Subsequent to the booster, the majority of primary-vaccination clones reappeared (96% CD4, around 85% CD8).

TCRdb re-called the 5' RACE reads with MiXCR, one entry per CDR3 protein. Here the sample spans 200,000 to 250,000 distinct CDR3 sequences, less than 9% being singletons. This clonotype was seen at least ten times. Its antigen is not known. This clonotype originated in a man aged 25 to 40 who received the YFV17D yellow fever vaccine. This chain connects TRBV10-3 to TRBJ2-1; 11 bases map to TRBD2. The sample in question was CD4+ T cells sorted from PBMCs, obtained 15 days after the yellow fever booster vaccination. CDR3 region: CAISELAGDEQFF. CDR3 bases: TGTGCCATCAGTGAACTAGCGGGAGACGAGCAGTTCTTC.